This paragraph covers one T cell receptor (beta chain) sequence. Its antigen is still unknown. Trimming left V 10 bases short and J 1 base short, with 11 bases between. The germline V gene has CDR1 SEHNR and CDR2 FQNEAQ (reference sequence). The CDR3 is 13 amino acids. The sample originates from a study of cytomegalovirus exposure and HLA in healthy donors. Whole-study findings and limits: High sensitivity and specificity were reportedly achieved when the classifier diagnosed cytomegalovirus status.

The protocol was immunoSEQ multiplex PCR, while the TCRdb copy is restricted to in-frame clones and leaves out a portion. The sample holds about 280,000 clones, around 89% seen once. This receptor was obtained from a woman in her late teens or twenties in good health and CMV-seronegative. The material sequenced was PBMCs. The V and J genes are TRBV7-9 and TRBJ1-5; D may be TRBD1 (6 bases). The CDR3 sequence: CATTGYSNQPQHF. The CDR3 nucleotides are TGTGCCACGACAGGTTACAGCAATCAGCCCCAGCATTTT.